This T cell receptor (beta chain) originates from a study of T-cell memory formation after mild COVID-19 (dated by TCRdb to the early 2020s). Background on the whole study: TCR sequence clusters from the two donors were found to be largely donor specific. Longitudinal TCRalpha and TCRbeta repertoire sequencing tracked T-cell clones expanding and contracting after mild COVID-19 in a couple of donors. Two young, previously healthy adult volunteers made up the cohort, one male and one female.

Study-level results and caveats: Clones contracting from day 15 to 85 had balanced CD4/CD8 phenotypes, while a second wave expanding from day 15 to 37 was biased towards CD4+. The detection of some responding clones in pre-infection memory suggests that pre-existing cross-reactive memory T cells joined the SARS-CoV-2 response. Contracting CD4+ clones were located mainly in the CM and EM memory subsets, whereas CD8+ clones were found to be enriched in EMRA. The study included only a couple of mild cases, and larger cohorts that include severe cases with pre-infection samples were judged to be necessary. Whether the second-wave clones peaking on day 37 were SARS-CoV-2 specific was not confirmed.

Ficoll-Paque density gradient centrifugation was the method used to isolate PBMCs. V trim: 7 bases; J trim: 5 bases; unmatched bases: 2. CDR1 and CDR2 (SGHRS, YFSETQ) derive from the germline V gene. Taken from cysteine to phenylalanine, the CDR3 has 12 residues. Only the CDR3 part of the read is kept: 36 bases, read in frame from the first base. Sequenced using an Illumina NovaSeq 6000. TCRalpha and TCRbeta cDNA libraries were constructed by 5'RACE with constant-segment primers, with sample barcodes and unique molecular identifiers being introduced. RNA was extracted from every sample with Trizol reagent. Libraries were amplified in two PCR steps, with a second sample barcode and Illumina TruSeq adapters added in the second step. The libraries were sequenced on an Illumina NovaSeq using 2 x 150 bp paired-end reads. On the study's bioinformatics: Reads were demultiplexed and collapsed into UMI-guided consensus sequences with migec v1.2.7. With mixcr v2.1.11, UMI consensuses were aligned to TRA and TRB V and J templates and assembled into clonotypes. A clonotype was counted as expanded or contracted only if both edgeR and NoisET called the change significant, with noise models trained on biological replicates. For edgeR calls, a false discovery rate-adjusted p below 0.01 and a log2 fold-change threshold of 1 were applied. As an exploratory analysis of dynamics, max-normalized trajectories of the 1000 most abundant clonotypes were examined with PCA combined with hierarchical clustering. Separately sequenced CD4+ and CD8+ repertoires were used to assign the CD4 or CD8 phenotype of responding clones. In-frame beta chains were kept once TCRdb had trimmed the public reads at Q25 with fastp and called clones with MiXCR. Rows merge per CDR3 protein into single entries with the most common DNA and genes. Clone size and V and J calls follow TCRdb, not the original study. This sample is represented by hundreds of thousands of distinct CDR3 sequences; roughly 22% of them were singletons. The ten largest clonotypes hold about 8.2% of the sample.

Concerning this clonotype itself: No antigen is known for it. One base away there is no much larger clone; base qualities are not given.

Sequencing used PBMCs or a T cell subset sorted from them (not recorded which). This TCR was sampled from an adult woman who had mild COVID-19 (a few samples of this study predate the infection). The sample titles of this study are shuffled in the database, so cell type and time point are left out; the donor was told from shared clones. This chain joins TRBV5-1 to TRBJ2-5, and 10 bases in between align with TRBD1. This receptor has the CDR3 CASGQGGETQYF. The bases read TGCGCCAGCGGACAGGGGGGGGAGACCCAGTACTTC.